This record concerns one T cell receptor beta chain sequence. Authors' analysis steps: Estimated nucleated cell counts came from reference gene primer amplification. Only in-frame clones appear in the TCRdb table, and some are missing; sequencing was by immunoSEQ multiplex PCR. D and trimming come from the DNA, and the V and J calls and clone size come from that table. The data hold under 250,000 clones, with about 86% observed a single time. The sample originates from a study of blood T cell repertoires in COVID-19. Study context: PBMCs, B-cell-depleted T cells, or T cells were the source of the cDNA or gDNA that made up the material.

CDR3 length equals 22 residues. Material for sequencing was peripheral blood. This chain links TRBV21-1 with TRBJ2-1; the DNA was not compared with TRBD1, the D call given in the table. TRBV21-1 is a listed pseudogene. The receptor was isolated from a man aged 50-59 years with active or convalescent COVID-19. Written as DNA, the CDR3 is TGTGCCAGCAGCAAAGCGCCTTGGGACAGGGCCCAACGGATGGGGACTTACAATGAGCAGTTCTTC. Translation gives CASSKAPWDRAQRMGTYNEQFF.